This passage covers 10 T cell receptor beta chains from one sample sequenced in a study of blood T cell repertoires in COVID-19. The repertoire was sequenced with immunoSEQ multiplex PCR; TCRdb's copy has only in-frame clones and lacks some. The sample consists of 300,000 to 400,000 clones, roughly 87% of them appearing once. The sample comprised peripheral blood. The receptors were sampled from a man aged 25 to 40 with COVID-19, enrolled during active disease.

In its sample, this clone was seen a few times. This rearrangement joins TRBV18 to TRBJ1-3, with D perhaps TRBD1 (6 bases). The CDR3 is 14 amino acids. The germline V gene encodes CDR1 KGHSH and CDR2 LQKENI. The V and J ends lost 5 bases and 3 bases respectively, with 11 bases between them. The CDR3 sequence: CASSTTGDGNTIYF. CDR3 in DNA: TGTGCCAGCTCAACGACAGGCGATGGAAACACCATATATTTT.

This chain joins TRBV6-5 and TRBJ1-2, with D maybe TRBD1 (6 bases). The ends were cut back, 10 bases at V and 4 bases at J, with 16 bases in the middle. The CDR3 sequence is 13 residues long. CDR1 is MNHEY and CDR2 is SVGAGI in the germline V gene. CDR3 coding DNA: TGTGCCACCCGGGGGGGGCCGGTCTATGGCTACACCTTC. It is translated as CATRGGPVYGYTF.

This chain joins TRBV5-6 and TRBJ1-5; unclear D gene. V gave up 1 base and J gave up 1 base, with 9 bases separating them. CDR3 length equals 15 residues. Germline V gene lookup returns CDR1 SGHDT and CDR2 YYEEEE. CDR3 region: CASSLSRLSNQPQHF. Here the CDR3 DNA reads TGTGCCAGCAGCTTGTCCCGGTTGAGCAATCAGCCCCAGCATTTT. Based on the CDR3 plus reference TRBV5-6 and TRBJ1-5, the full variable domain is DAGVTQSPTHLIKTRGQQVTLRCSPKSGHDTVSWYQQALGQGPQFIFQYYEEEERQRGNFPDRFSGHQFPNYSSELNVNALLLGDSALYLCASSLSRLSNQPQHFGDGTRLSIL.

The chain has TRBV24-1 and TRBJ2-6, with a possible D match to TRBD2 (7 bases). The CDR3 is 15 amino acids. With 12 bases removed from V and 0 bases from J, the gap between germline ends came to 14 bases. Per germline, CDR1 KGHDR and CDR2 SFDVKD. The CDR3, as DNA: TGTGCCGCAAGAGGGGGGGGCTCTGGGGCCAACGTCCTGACTTTC. It encodes CAARGGGSGANVLTF.

The rearrangement joins TRBV6-5 to TRBJ1-1; 7 bases are a match to TRBD1. J lost 0 bases, V lost 5 bases, and 6 bases had no gene match. CDR3 length: 15 amino acids. Germline V gene sequence: CDR1 MNHEY, CDR2 SVGAGI. The CDR3 nucleotides read TGTGCCAGCAGTCGACAGGGCTTCATGAACACTGAAGCTTTCTTT. Protein product: CASSRQGFMNTEAFF.

In DNA, the CDR3 is TGTGCCAGCAGCCAGGCACAGGGGCTTAACTATGGCTACACCTTC. It is translated as CASSQAQGLNYGYTF. The chain carries TRBV3-1 (or the pseudogene TRBV3-2) and TRBJ1-2; 7 nucleotides agree with TRBD1. Germline V gene lookup returns CDR1 LGHDT and CDR2 YNNKEL (reference sequence). The ends lost 3 bases at V and 1 base at J; junction bases unmatched: 5. The CDR3 extends over 15 amino acids.

This clone was seen only once. The V call is TRBV7-8, the J call TRBJ1-4; 7 nucleotides agree with TRBD1. Germline CDR1 reads SGHVS; CDR2 reads FQNEAQ. After removal of 5 bases from V and 6 bases from J, the junction contained 6 bases not matched to a gene. This CDR3 contains 14 residues. CDR3 loop: CASSRQGGDEKLFF. CDR3 bases: TGTGCCAGCAGCCGACAGGGAGGGGATGAAAAACTGTTTTTT.

This chain uses TRBV5-4 with TRBJ1-2; 9 bases match TRBD1. This CDR3 spans 16 amino acids. Losses at the gene ends were 4 bases for V and 4 bases for J; bases not matched to a gene: 11. In germline, CDR1 is SGHNT, CDR2 YYREEE (reference sequence). CDR3 bases: TGTGCCAGCAGCGGGGAAAAACAGGGGGCTGGCTATGGCTACACCTTC. The encoded protein is CASSGEKQGAGYGYTF.

V gene TRBV6-5 combines with J gene TRBJ1-2, with D maybe TRBD1 (5 bases). The germline V gene has CDR1 MNHEY and CDR2 SVGAGI. V lost 5 bases, J lost 4 bases, and 14 bases lay in between. This CDR3 has 14 residues. The CDR3 here is CASSRLDNSYGYTF. As DNA, the CDR3 is TGTGCCAGCAGTCGTTTGGACAACAGCTATGGCTACACCTTC.

This clone was recorded once. The J gene is TRBJ2-1, the V gene TRBV7-3; 8 nucleotides agree with TRBD2. This CDR3 is built from 15 residues. CDR1 and CDR2 from the germline V gene are SGHTA and FQGTGA. The V and J ends lost 1 base and 9 bases, in that order; junction bases with no gene match: 8. The CDR3 coding sequence is TGTGCCAGCAGCTTAATAGGACTAGCCGGGGGTGAGCAGTTCTTC. Residues: CASSLIGLAGGEQFF.